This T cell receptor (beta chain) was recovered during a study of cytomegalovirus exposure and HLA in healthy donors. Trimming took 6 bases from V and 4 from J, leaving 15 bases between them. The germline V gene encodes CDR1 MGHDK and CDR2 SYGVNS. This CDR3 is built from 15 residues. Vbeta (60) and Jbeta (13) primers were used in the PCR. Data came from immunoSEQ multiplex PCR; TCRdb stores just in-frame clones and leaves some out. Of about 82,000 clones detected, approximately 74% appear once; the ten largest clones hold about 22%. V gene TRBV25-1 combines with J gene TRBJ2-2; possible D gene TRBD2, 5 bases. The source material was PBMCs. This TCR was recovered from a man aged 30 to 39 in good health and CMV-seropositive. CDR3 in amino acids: CASSMEVKSTGELFF. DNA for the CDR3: TGTGCCAGCAGCATGGAGGTAAAGAGCACCGGGGAGCTGTTTTTT. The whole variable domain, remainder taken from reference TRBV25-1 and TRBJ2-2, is EADIYQTPRYLVIGTGKKITLECSQTMGHDKMYWYQQDPGMELHLIHYSYGVNSTEKGDLSSESTVSRIRTEHFPLTLESARPSHTSQYLCASSMEVKSTGELFFGEGSRLTVL.